This is a list of T cell receptor beta chains from one sample in a study of T-cell memory formation after mild COVID-19. Each CDR3 protein is one row after TCRdb ran MiXCR on the 5' RACE reads. The sample includes fewer than 350,000 distinct CDR3 sequences, more than 15% of them seen just once. The sequencing sample was made of PBMCs or a T cell subset sorted from them (not recorded which). These receptors were obtained from a man younger than 35 who had mild COVID-19 (a few samples of this study predate the infection). Cell type and time point are not known. Each CDR3 is given with its conserved first and last residue. Fields, in order: clone size, V gene, CDR3 length, J gene, D gene, CDR3 DNA, CDR3 protein. D genes are given only for firm matches. The size field is filled for only some rows; it gives once, few, many or a size class.

few,TRBV29-1,12,TRBJ2-7,.,TGCAGCGCCCGCTGGGCAACCTACGAGCAGTACTTC,CSARWATYEQYF
.,TRBV6-6,13,TRBJ2-7,.,TGTGCCAGTGGACACTCCCCTCCCTACGAGCAGTACTTC,CASGHSPPYEQYF
few,TRBV10-3,12,TRBJ1-2,.,TGTGCCATCAGTGAGGAGACCTATGGCTACACCTTC,CAISEETYGYTF
.,TRBV12-3/TRBV12-4,15,TRBJ1-2,.,TGTGCCAGCACCTGGGGGGTAAGATTAGGAGCTGGCTACACCTTC,CASTWGVRLGAGYTF
.,TRBV10-3,15,TRBJ2-5,.,TGTGCCATCAGTGGGGTATCCGGGGACCAAGAGACCCAGTACTTC,CAISGVSGDQETQYF
many,TRBV28,17,TRBJ1-6,.,TGTGCCAGCAGACTCGGGGGGGGAAGCTCCTATAATTCACCCCTCCACTTT,CASRLGGGSSYNSPLHF
.,TRBV25-1,14,TRBJ1-1,.,TGTGCCAGCAGCCCCCGTTTGGTGAACACTGAAGCTTTCTTT,CASSPRLVNTEAFF
once,TRBV15,17,TRBJ2-1,TRBD1,TGTGCCACCAACAGTTGGACAGGTTGGGACTCCTACAATGAGCAGTTCTTC,CATNSWTGWDSYNEQFF
few,TRBV5-1,12,TRBJ2-7,.,TGCGCCAGCAGCCTAAATAACTACGAGCAGTACTTC,CASSLNNYEQYF
.,TRBV28,14,TRBJ2-5,TRBD2,TGTGCCACGGGACTAGCAGCACACCAAGAGACCCAGTACTTC,CATGLAAHQETQYF
few,TRBV29-1,14,TRBJ1-1,TRBD1,TGCAGCGTTGACCCAGGGGGGGTTAACACTGAAGCTTTCTTT,CSVDPGGVNTEAFF
.,TRBV27,19,TRBJ1-1,.,TGTGCCAGCACTAAGTGGACCAGGGGCGCCGGGGCGGGAGGCACTGAAGCTTTCTTT,CASTKWTRGAGAGGTEAFF
.,TRBV20-1,13,TRBJ2-5,.,TGCAGTGCTCCAGGGGATGGAGGGGGGACCCAGTACTTC,CSAPGDGGGTQYF
.,TRBV4-2,14,TRBJ2-2,.,TGTGCCAGCAGCCAAGGGGCCCGCCAGCGGGAGCTGTTTTTT,CASSQGARQRELFF
.,TRBV5-1,15,TRBJ1-4,.,TGCGCCAGCAGCTGGCGCCGGGACGGTAATGAAAAACTGTTTTTT,CASSWRRDGNEKLFF
.,TRBV7-2,15,TRBJ2-4,TRBD1,TGTGCCAGCAGCCTAGGGGGCAGTACCAAAAACATTCAGTACTTC,CASSLGGSTKNIQYF
few,TRBV11-2,17,TRBJ2-2,.,TGTGCCAGCAGCTTAGCTCCACCGGGCCGAAACACCGGGGAGCTGTTTTTT,CASSLAPPGRNTGELFF
.,TRBV3-1,14,TRBJ2-7,.,TGTGCCAGCAGCCGATTTGACGGGGGAAACGAGCAGTACTTC,CASSRFDGGNEQYF
once,TRBV4-1,15,TRBJ1-2,.,TGCGCCAGCAGCCAACATCGAGGGCGAATGGATGGCTACACCTTC,CASSQHRGRMDGYTF
few,TRBV4-3,19,TRBJ1-4,TRBD1,TGCGCCAGCAGCCAGGGGACAGGGGGCGCGGACCCGATGGGTGAAAAACTGTTTTTT,CASSQGTGGADPMGEKLFF
.,TRBV7-9,19,TRBJ1-5,TRBD1,TGTGCCAGCAGTCTTACTTCCGGGACAGGGACGTCGGGCAATCAGCCCCAGCATTTT,CASSLTSGTGTSGNQPQHF
.,TRBV5-8,14,TRBJ1-5,TRBD1,TGTGCCAGCAACAGGGGAGGAGGAAATCAGCCCCAGCATTTT,CASNRGGGNQPQHF
many,TRBV7-2,21,TRBJ2-1,TRBD2,TGTGCCAGCAGCACTCCCTTTACCGGGACTAGTAGCTCCAGCTCCTACAATGAGCAGTTCTTC,CASSTPFTGTSSSSSYNEQFF
many,TRBV9,15,TRBJ1-2,.,TGTGCCAGCAGCGTAGATGACACCTCCTTCTATGGCTACACCTTC,CASSVDDTSFYGYTF
.,TRBV20-1,12,TRBJ2-2,.,TGCAGTGCTAGGCGACCCGTCGGGGAGCTGTTTTTT,CSARRPVGELFF
few,TRBV24-1,12,TRBJ1-1,.,TGTGCCACCCATGACGGGAACACTGAAGCTTTCTTT,CATHDGNTEAFF
.,TRBV6-5,13,TRBJ2-3,.,TGTGCCAGCAGTACGGGGCCGGACCGCGAGCAGTATTTT,CASSTGPDREQYF
.,TRBV10-1,15,TRBJ2-7,.,TGCGCCAGCAGTGAGTCGTCAGGGAGGATCTACGAGCAGTACTTC,CASSESSGRIYEQYF
.,TRBV5-1,15,TRBJ2-1,TRBD2,TGCGCCAGCACCTGGGGACTAGCGTGGGACAATGAGCAGTTCTTC,CASTWGLAWDNEQFF
.,TRBV25-1,17,TRBJ1-6,.,TGTGCCAGCAGTGAATATGGGGGCGAGGGATATAATTCACCCCTCCACTTT,CASSEYGGEGYNSPLHF
.,TRBV4-3,15,TRBJ2-7,.,TGCGCCAGCAGCCAAGGGATTTATGGGGGCTACGAGCAGTACTTC,CASSQGIYGGYEQYF